The 26 T cell receptor beta chains listed next were all sequenced from one sample in a study of early T cells in non-severe SARS-CoV-2 infection (dated by TCRdb to about 2021). The library relied on 5' RACE. Sequenced on a NextSeq 500. The raw public reads went through TCRdb reprocessing: fastp at Q25, MiXCR clone calling, in-frame beta chains kept. Records with the same CDR3 protein are collapsed into one entry carrying the most frequent genes and DNA. The sample profile shows about 18,000 distinct CDR3 sequences; roughly 6.1% of them were found once. The ten largest clonotypes hold 6.3% of the sample. The sample consisted of whole blood. Receptors originate from an adult who was a healthcare worker with PCR-confirmed SARS-CoV-2 infection or an uninfected control (not recorded which).

This clonotype was seen many times. The chain joins TRBV7-6 to TRBJ2-1, with 8 bases fitting TRBD1. The germline V gene encodes CDR1 SGHVS and CDR2 FNYEAQ. The CDR3 runs 16 residues. V was pared by 0 bases and J by 6 bases, with 7 bases of the junction left unmatched. CDR3 in amino acids: CASSLASGGYLNEQFF. The CDR3 nucleotides are TGTGCCAGCAGCTTAGCTTCAGGGGGCTACCTCAATGAGCAGTTCTTC.

This clonotype was picked up many times. This chain connects TRBV19 to TRBJ2-3; maybe TRBD2 (5 bases). Trimming stripped 7 bases from V and 8 bases from J, with 22 bases between. Germline V gene sequence: CDR1 LNHDA, CDR2 SQIVND (reference sequence). This CDR3 contains 15 residues. CDR3 residues: CASIPSNGVVGTQYF. CDR3 coding DNA: TGTGCCAGTATCCCATCGAACGGGGTTGTTGGTACGCAGTATTTT.

The sample holds many counts of this clonotype. The chain links TRBV12-3 or TRBV12-4 to TRBJ2-3; either TRBD1 or TRBD2 may supply D (5 bases each). V lost 2 bases and J 6 bases, leaving 15 bases between the germline ends. This CDR3 is 15 amino acids long. In DNA, the CDR3 is TGTGCCAGCAGTTTAAGTAGTAGAGGGGTGGATACGCAGTATTTT. Translated: CASSLSSRGVDTQYF.

This clonotype was counted ten times or more. The gene calls are TRBV12-3 or TRBV12-4 and TRBJ2-2; D might be TRBD1 (5 bases). Between the trimmed V and J ends, which lost 7 bases and 0 bases, there was a span of 12 bases. This CDR3 is built from 15 residues. CDR3 in DNA: TGTGCCAGCATCTCCCAGGGCGCGAACACCGGGGAGCTGTTTTTT. Translated: CASISQGANTGELFF.

This clonotype was seen a few times. The gene calls are TRBV6-5 and TRBJ1-2, with 8 positions matching TRBD1. The CDR3 loop spans 14 amino acids. CDR1 MNHEY and CDR2 SVGAGI come from the germline V gene. Trimming took 3 bases from V and 4 from J; bases not matched to a gene: 4. The CDR3 here is CASSYTTGAYGYTF. The DNA for the CDR3 is TGTGCCAGCAGTTATACGACAGGGGCCTATGGCTACACCTTC.

There are many counts of this clonotype. The chain has TRBV11-2 and TRBJ2-5; D unresolved. The CDR3 totals 15 residues. V was shortened by 1 base and J by 2 bases, with 11 bases between the two germline ends. Germline lookup yields CDR1 SGHAT and CDR2 FQNNGV. Here the CDR3 DNA reads TGTGCCAGCAGCTTAGGCCCCGGCAGTCAAGAGACCCAGTACTTC. Protein sequence: CASSLGPGSQETQYF.

This clonotype showed up many times. V usage is TRBV5-4 and J usage is TRBJ2-1; no clear D. Germline lookup yields CDR1 SGHNT and CDR2 YYREEE (reference sequence). This CDR3 is 12 amino acids long. The V gene lost 4 bases and the J gene lost 5 bases, with 7 bases spanning the gap. The CDR3 DNA sequence: TGTGCCAGCAGCCAAGGAGACAATGAGCAGTTCTTC. This codes for CASSQGDNEQFF.

This clonotype was seen repeatedly, ten times or more. No conserved phenylalanine or tryptophan is present at the end of the CDR3, so a read error is the likely explanation. It is unclear where the CDR3 begins or ends on the DNA, so no DNA is shown, and the CDR3 is as TCRdb lists it. The chain uses TRBV27 and TRBJ2-1. The length of the CDR3 is 8 amino acids, counting both ends. Per germline, CDR1 MNHEY and CDR2 SMNVEV (reference sequence). The CDR3 protein is CASNRSRI.

This clonotype appeared many times. The chain employs TRBV6-5 and TRBJ2-1; TRBD2 aligns across 8 bases. Germline assignment: CDR1 MNHEY and CDR2 SVGAGI. The V segment lost 2 bases and the J segment 8 bases; nucleotides outside the gene matches: 5. CDR3 size: 14 residues. CDR3 region: CASSYRGLGYEQFF. In DNA, the CDR3 is TGTGCCAGCAGTTACCGGGGACTAGGGTATGAGCAGTTCTTC.

The CDR3 region has the DNA TGCGCCAGCAGCCTGGAGGGTCCCAGCCAAGAGACCCAGTACTTC. Amino acid sequence: CASSLEGPSQETQYF. J is TRBJ2-5 and V is TRBV5-1, with a weak D call TRBD2 (6 bases). Deletions cut 4 bases from V and 1 base from J, with 14 bases between. This CDR3 contains 15 residues. In germline, CDR1 is SGHRS, CDR2 YFSETQ.

This clonotype appeared many times. The chain employs TRBV19 and TRBJ2-3; TRBD2 is a possible D gene (6 bases). Germline CDR1 LNHDA, CDR2 SQIVND (reference sequence). This CDR3 has 15 residues. The ends were cut back, 3 bases at V and 8 bases at J, with 18 bases in the middle. The CDR3 is CASSMGGTSVPTQYF. The CDR3, as DNA: TGTGCCAGTAGTATGGGAGGAACTAGTGTCCCTACGCAGTATTTT.

This clonotype was observed at least ten times. This chain links TRBV5-4 with TRBJ2-5; possibly TRBD1 or TRBD2 for D (5 bases each). The CDR3 runs 15 residues. Trimming cost V 0 bases and J 4 bases, with 13 bases left between them. CDR1 and CDR2 from the germline V gene are SGHNT and YYREEE (reference sequence). The CDR3 DNA sequence: TGTGCCAGCAGCTTGGAAGCCAGGGACGGAGAGACCCAGTACTTC. Protein: CASSLEARDGETQYF.

This clonotype was seen ten or more times. V and J are TRBV28 and TRBJ2-3; D gene unclear. The CDR3 consists of 12 residues. Germline assignment: CDR1 MDHEN and CDR2 SYDVKM. Trimming cost V 5 bases and J 3 bases, with 6 bases left between them. CDR3 DNA: TGTGCCAGCAGTAGGCGGACAGATACGCAGTATTTT. It specifies CASSRRTDTQYF.

This clonotype was found many times. This chain uses TRBV7-9 with TRBJ1-2, with D unclear. The CDR3 totals 17 residues. In germline, CDR1 is SEHNR, CDR2 FQNEAQ (reference sequence). The V gene lost 2 bases and the J gene lost 3 bases, with 19 bases spanning the gap. DNA of the CDR3: TGTGCCAGCAGCTTACCCGACAAGGCGAACGAGCACTATGGCTACACCTTC. Residues: CASSLPDKANEHYGYTF.

This clonotype was seen ten or more times. The chain is built from TRBV18 and TRBJ1-1; 7 positions match TRBD1. The CDR3 has 15 amino acids. Germline-derived CDR1 and CDR2 are KGHSH and LQKENI. The J segment lost 3 bases and the V segment lost 8 bases, leaving 12 bases of the junction unmatched. The chain's CDR3 is CASTPARGQDTEAFF. The CDR3 DNA sequence: TGTGCCAGCACTCCGGCAAGGGGGCAAGACACTGAAGCTTTCTTT. The whole variable domain, filled in from reference TRBV18 and TRBJ1-1, reads NAGVMQNPRHLVRRRGQEARLRCSPMKGHSHVYWYRQLPEEGLKFMVYLQKENIIDESGMPKERFSAEFPKEGPSILRIQQVVRGDSAAYFCASTPARGQDTEAFFGQGTRLTVV.

Concerning this clonotype itself: A much larger clonotype is one base distant, so this may be a read error. V and J are TRBV27 and TRBJ1-3; a possible D gene is TRBD1 (6 bases). CDR1 MNHEY and CDR2 SMNVEV come from the germline V gene (reference sequence). This CDR3 contains 13 residues. CDR3 protein: CASSSQGGNSIYF. The CDR3 DNA reads TGTGCCAGCAGCTCACAGGGAGGAAACTCCATATATTTT.

This clonotype was observed at least ten times. The chain combines TRBV4-1 with TRBJ1-2, with 10 positions matching TRBD1. J lost 6 bases, V lost 0 bases, and 7 bases had no gene match. There are 16 residues in the CDR3. Germline loops: CDR1 MGHRA, CDR2 YSYEKL. As DNA, the CDR3 is TGCGCCAGCAGCCAAGATCCACAAGACAGGGGGCATGGCTACACCTTC. It encodes CASSQDPQDRGHGYTF.

V is TRBV20-1 and J is TRBJ2-7; no definite D call. Germline values: CDR1 DFQATT, CDR2 SNEGSKA (reference sequence). The V gene lost 1 base and the J gene lost 6 bases, with 10 bases spanning the gap. The CDR3 sequence is 12 residues long. The CDR3 coding sequence is TGCAGTGCTAGAGCCCACCTACCCGAGCAGTACTTC. Its protein product is CSARAHLPEQYF.

This clonotype showed up many times. The chain recombines TRBV7-8 with TRBJ2-5; 7 bases are shared with TRBD2. V shed 6 bases and J 1 base; nucleotides not matched to a gene: 8. Germline V lookup: CDR1 SGHVS, CDR2 FQNEAQ. The CDR3 contains 15 residues. This CDR3 is CASRSQRGIQETQYF. For the CDR3, the DNA is TGTGCCAGCAGGAGCCAGCGGGGAATCCAAGAGACCCAGTACTTC.

The table lists this clonotype with many counts. This sequence joins TRBV3-1 and TRBJ2-2; D possibly corresponds to TRBD2 (5 bases). V was cut by 1 base and J by 6 bases, with 6 bases left in between. The CDR3 is 13 residues long. Germline loops: CDR1 LGHDT, CDR2 YNNKEL (reference sequence). The CDR3 here is CASSQGGSGELFF. For the CDR3, the DNA is TGTGCCAGCAGCCAAGGAGGGTCCGGGGAGCTGTTTTTT.

This clonotype was found many times. This chain uses TRBV7-9 with TRBJ2-5; 10 nucleotides line up with TRBD2. The CDR3 extends over 16 amino acids. V was pared by 3 bases and J by 2 bases, with 6 bases of the junction left unmatched. The germline CDR1 and CDR2 sequences are SEHNR and FQNEAQ (reference sequence). The CDR3 region is CASSFSLTSGQETQYF. CDR3 in DNA: TGTGCCAGCAGCTTTTCCCTGACTAGCGGGCAAGAGACCCAGTACTTC.

This clonotype showed up many times. This sequence joins TRBV12-3 or TRBV12-4 and TRBJ1-5, with D uncertain. V dropped 2 bases and J dropped 7 bases, with 15 bases sitting between them. The CDR3 runs 15 residues. The CDR3 protein is CASSLLGGIEQPQHF. The DNA of the CDR3 is TGTGCCAGCAGTTTATTGGGAGGGATTGAGCAGCCCCAGCATTTT.

There are many counts of this clonotype. The chain couples TRBV9 to TRBJ1-6, with no clear D. The V end was cut by 0 bases, the J end by 9 bases, with 7 bases between. Germline CDR1 is SGDLS and CDR2 is YYNGEE. CDR3 length: 13 amino acids. The CDR3 sequence: CASSVAAGSPLHF. The CDR3 DNA is TGTGCCAGCAGCGTAGCAGCGGGTTCACCCCTCCACTTT.

This sequence joins TRBV11-2 and TRBJ2-7; the D gene is possibly TRBD2 (5 bases). The V gene's germline CDR1 is SGHAT and CDR2 FQNNGV. CDR3 length: 13 residues. V lost 3 bases, J lost 6 bases, and 12 bases lay in between. The chain's CDR3 is CASSLETTSEQYF. The DNA for the CDR3 is TGTGCCAGCAGCTTGGAGACTACTAGCGAGCAGTACTTC.

This clonotype was seen many times. The chain joins TRBV11-2 to TRBJ2-2; 7 bases map to TRBD2. CDR1 is SGHAT and CDR2 is FQNNGV in the germline V gene. Trimming cost V 5 bases and J 5 bases; bases outside gene matches: 8. The CDR3 consists of 15 residues. The DNA for the CDR3 is TGTGCCAGCAGCGCCTTGGGAGCGGGGACCGGGGAGCTGTTTTTT. Amino acid sequence: CASSALGAGTGELFF. Full variable domain (remainder filled in from reference TRBV11-2 and TRBJ2-2): EAGVAQSPRYKIIEKRQSVAFWCNPISGHATLYWYQQILGQGPKLLIQFQNNGVVDDSQLPKDRFSAERLKGVDSTLKIQPAKLEDSAVYLCASSALGAGTGELFFGEGSRLTVL.

This clonotype has ten or more counts. This chain links TRBV2 with TRBJ2-2, with 9 bases fitting TRBD1. Germline V lookup: CDR1 SNHLY, CDR2 FYNNEI. The CDR3 sequence is 15 residues long. V shed 6 bases and J 6 bases; nucleotides not matched to a gene: 8. CDR3: CASRGQGGGSGELFF. The CDR3, as DNA: TGTGCCAGCAGGGGACAGGGTGGCGGTTCCGGGGAGCTGTTTTTT.